This T cell receptor beta chain is drawn from a study of human T cells and chemical hapten exposure. Overall study: Alopecia areata, totalis and universalis patients, mostly female, were included.

This clonotype has more than one count but fewer than ten. MiXCR was run by TCRdb on the RACE reads, yielding one entry per CDR3 protein. The sample lists 300,000 to 450,000 distinct CDR3 sequences; roughly 5% were seen once. The CDR3 extends over 13 amino acids. V was pared by 2 bases and J by 4 bases, with 11 bases between. Germline V CDR1 and CDR2: DFQATT, SNEGSKA (reference sequence). As for time point: pre-sensitization, week 0. The treatment: therapeutic diphenylcyclopropenone sensitization with weekly scalp DPC. Sequenced material: whole blood, taken in connection with sensitization to the hapten diphenylcyclopropenone (DPC). The V call is TRBV20-1, the J call TRBJ1-1; tentative D call: TRBD1 (5 bases). This sequence originates from a woman in her fifties or sixties with alopecia areata. Some clones in this sample may be carry-over from other donors' samples. CDR3 protein: CSARQGPATEAFF. CDR3 bases: TGCAGTGCTAGACAGGGACCGGCCACTGAAGCTTTCTTT.